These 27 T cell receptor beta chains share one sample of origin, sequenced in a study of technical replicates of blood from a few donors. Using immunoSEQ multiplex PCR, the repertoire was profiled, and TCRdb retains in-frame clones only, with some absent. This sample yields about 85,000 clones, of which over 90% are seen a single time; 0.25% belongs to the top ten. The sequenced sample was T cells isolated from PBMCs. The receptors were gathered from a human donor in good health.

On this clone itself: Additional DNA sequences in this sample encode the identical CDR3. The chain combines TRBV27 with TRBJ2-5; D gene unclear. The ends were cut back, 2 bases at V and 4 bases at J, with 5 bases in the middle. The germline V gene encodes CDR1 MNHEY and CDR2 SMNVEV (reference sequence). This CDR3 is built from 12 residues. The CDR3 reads CASSLTGETQYF. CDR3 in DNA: TGTGCCAGCAGTTTAACGGGAGAGACCCAGTACTTC.

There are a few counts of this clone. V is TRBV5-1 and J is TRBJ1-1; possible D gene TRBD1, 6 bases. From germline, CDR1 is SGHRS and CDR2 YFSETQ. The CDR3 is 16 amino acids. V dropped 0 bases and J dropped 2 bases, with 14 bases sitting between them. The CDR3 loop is CASSLGARTENTEAFF. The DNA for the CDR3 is TGCGCCAGCAGCTTGGGGGCCCGGACAGAAAACACTGAAGCTTTCTTT.

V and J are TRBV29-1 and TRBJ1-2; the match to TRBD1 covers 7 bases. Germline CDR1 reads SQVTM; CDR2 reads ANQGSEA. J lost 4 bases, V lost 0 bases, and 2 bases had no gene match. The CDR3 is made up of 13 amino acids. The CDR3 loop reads CSVEDRQGYGYTF. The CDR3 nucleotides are TGCAGCGTTGAAGATCGACAGGGCTATGGCTACACCTTC.

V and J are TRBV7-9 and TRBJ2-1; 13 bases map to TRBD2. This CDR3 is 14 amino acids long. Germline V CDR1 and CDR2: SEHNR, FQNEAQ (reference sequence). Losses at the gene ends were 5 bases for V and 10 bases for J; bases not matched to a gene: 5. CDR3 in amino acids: CASSDTSGRAEQFF. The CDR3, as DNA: TGTGCCAGCAGCGACACTAGCGGGAGGGCCGAGCAGTTCTTC.

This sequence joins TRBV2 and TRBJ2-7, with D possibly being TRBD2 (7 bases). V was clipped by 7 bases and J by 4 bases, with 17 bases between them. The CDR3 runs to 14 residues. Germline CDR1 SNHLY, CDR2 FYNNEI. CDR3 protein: CASTGGRGGYEQYF. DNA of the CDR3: TGTGCCAGCACCGGGGGGCGGGGCGGGTACGAGCAGTACTTC.

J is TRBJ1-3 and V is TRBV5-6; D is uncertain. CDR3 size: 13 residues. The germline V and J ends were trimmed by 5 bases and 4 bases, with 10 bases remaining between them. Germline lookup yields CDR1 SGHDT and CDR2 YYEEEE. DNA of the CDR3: TGTGCCAGCAGATTTCGGGTGGGAAACACCATATATTTT. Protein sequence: CASRFRVGNTIYF.

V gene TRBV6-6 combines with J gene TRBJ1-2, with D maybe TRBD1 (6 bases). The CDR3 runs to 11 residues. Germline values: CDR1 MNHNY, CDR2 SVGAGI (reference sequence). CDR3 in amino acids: CATQGGYGYTF. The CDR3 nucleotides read TGTGCAACACAGGGTGGCTATGGCTACACCTTC.

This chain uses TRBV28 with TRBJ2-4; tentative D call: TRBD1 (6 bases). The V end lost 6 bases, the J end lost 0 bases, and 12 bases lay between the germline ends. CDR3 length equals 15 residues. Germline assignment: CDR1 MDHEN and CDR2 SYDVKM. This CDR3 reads CASRPQGKAKNIQYF. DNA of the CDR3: TGTGCCAGCAGGCCGCAGGGGAAAGCCAAAAACATTCAGTACTTC.

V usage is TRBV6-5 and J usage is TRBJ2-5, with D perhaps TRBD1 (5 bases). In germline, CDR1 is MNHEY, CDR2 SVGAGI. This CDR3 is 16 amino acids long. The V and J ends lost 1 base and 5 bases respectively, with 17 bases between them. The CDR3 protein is CASSYLISRAEETQYF. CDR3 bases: TGTGCCAGCAGTTACTTAATTAGCAGGGCGGAGGAGACCCAGTACTTC.

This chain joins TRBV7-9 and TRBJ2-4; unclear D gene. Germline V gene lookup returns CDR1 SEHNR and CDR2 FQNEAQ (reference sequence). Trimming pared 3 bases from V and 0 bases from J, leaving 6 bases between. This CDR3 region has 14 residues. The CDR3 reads CASSLAVAKNIQYF. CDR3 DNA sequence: TGTGCCAGCAGCTTGGCCGTAGCCAAAAACATTCAGTACTTC.

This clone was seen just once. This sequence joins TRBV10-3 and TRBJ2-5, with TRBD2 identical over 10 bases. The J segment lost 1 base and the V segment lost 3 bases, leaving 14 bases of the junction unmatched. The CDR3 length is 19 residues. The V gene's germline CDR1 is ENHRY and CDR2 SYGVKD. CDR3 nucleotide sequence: TGTGCCATCAGTGAATCCGGACTAGCGGACGGCCCTTTCCAAGAGACCCAGTACTTC. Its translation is CAISESGLADGPFQETQYF.

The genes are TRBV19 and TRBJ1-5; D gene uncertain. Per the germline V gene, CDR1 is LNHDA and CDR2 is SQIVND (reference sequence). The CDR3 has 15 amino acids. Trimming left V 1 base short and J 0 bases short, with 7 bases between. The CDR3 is CASSIGSYSNQPQHF. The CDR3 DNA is TGTGCCAGTAGTATAGGGAGTTATAGCAATCAGCCCCAGCATTTT.

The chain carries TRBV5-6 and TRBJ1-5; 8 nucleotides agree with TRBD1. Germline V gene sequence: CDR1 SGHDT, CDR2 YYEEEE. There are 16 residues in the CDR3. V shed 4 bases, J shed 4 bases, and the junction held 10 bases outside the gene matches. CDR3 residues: CASSAQGAKGNQPQHF. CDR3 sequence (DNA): TGTGCCAGCAGCGCGCAGGGGGCAAAGGGAAATCAGCCCCAGCATTTT.

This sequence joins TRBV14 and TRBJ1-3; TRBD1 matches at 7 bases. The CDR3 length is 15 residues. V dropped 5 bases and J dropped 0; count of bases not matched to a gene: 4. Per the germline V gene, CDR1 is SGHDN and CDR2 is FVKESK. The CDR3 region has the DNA TGTGCCAGCAGCACGAGACAGGGCTCTGGAAACACCATATATTTT. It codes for CASSTRQGSGNTIYF.

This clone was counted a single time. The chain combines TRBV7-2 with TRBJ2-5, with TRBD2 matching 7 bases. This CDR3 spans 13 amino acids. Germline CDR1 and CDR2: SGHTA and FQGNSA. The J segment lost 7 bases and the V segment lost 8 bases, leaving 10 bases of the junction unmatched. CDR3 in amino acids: CASSERGLWTQYF. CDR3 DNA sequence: TGTGCCAGCTCCGAGCGGGGCCTTTGGACCCAGTACTTC. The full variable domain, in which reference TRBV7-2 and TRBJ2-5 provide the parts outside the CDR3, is GAGVSQSPSNKVTEKGKDVELRCDPISGHTALYWYRQSLGQGLEFLIYFQGNSAPDKSGLPSDRFSAERTGGSVSTLTIQRTQQEDSAVYLCASSERGLWTQYFGPGTRLLVL.

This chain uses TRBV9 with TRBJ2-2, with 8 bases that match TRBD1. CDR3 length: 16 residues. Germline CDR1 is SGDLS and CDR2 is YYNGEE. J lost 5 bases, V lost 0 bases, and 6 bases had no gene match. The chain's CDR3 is CASSVGSRGLTGELFF. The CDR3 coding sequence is TGTGCCAGCAGCGTAGGATCCAGGGGGCTTACCGGGGAGCTGTTTTTT.

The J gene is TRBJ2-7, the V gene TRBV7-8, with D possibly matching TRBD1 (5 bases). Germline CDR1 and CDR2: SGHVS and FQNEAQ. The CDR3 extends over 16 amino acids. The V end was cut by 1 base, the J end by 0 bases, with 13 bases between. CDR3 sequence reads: CASSLGAGSYSYEQYF. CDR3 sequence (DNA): TGTGCCAGCAGCTTAGGCGCAGGGTCTTACTCCTACGAGCAGTACTTC.

In DNA form, the CDR3 reads TGTGCCAGCAGCGGAGAATCTTCCCACGAGCAGTACTTC. Protein: CASSGESSHEQYF. The chain couples TRBV7-7 to TRBJ2-7, with unresolved D. This CDR3 is 13 amino acids long. The V end lost 5 bases, the J end lost 5 bases, and 13 bases lay between the germline ends. Germline CDR1 is SSHAT and CDR2 is FNYEAQ (reference sequence).

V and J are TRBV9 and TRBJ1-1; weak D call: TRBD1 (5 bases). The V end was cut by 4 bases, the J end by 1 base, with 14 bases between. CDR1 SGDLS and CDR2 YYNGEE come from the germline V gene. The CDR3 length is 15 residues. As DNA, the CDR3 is TGTGCCAGCAGCCTTAGCCCACAGGAGAACACTGAAGCTTTCTTT. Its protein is CASSLSPQENTEAFF.

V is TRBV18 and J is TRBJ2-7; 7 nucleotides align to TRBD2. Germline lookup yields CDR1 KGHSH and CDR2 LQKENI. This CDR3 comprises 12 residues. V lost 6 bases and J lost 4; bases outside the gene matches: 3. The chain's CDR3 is CASSPGGYEQYF. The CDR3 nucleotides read TGTGCCAGCTCCCCGGGGGGTTACGAGCAGTACTTC.

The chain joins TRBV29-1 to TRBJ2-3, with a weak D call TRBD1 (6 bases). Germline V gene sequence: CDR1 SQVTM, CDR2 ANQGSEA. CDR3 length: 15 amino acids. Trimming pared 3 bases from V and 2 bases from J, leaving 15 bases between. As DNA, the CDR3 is TGCAGCGTTGAGAGGACTGGACAGCACACAGATACGCAGTATTTT. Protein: CSVERTGQHTDTQYF.

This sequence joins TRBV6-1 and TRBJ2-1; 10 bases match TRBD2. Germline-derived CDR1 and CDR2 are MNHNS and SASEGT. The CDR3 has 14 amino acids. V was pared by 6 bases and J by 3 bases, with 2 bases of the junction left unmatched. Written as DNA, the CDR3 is TGTGCCAGCAGGAGCGGGGGGGGCTACAATGAGCAGTTCTTC. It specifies CASRSGGGYNEQFF.

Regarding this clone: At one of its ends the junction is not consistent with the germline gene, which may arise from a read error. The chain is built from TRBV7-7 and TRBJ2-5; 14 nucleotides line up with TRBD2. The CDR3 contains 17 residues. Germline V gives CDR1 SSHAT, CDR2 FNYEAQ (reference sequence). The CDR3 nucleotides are TGTGCTAGCAGCTTAGGGGGACTAGCGGGGGTCATAGAGACCCAGTACTTC. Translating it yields CASSLGGLAGVIETQYF.

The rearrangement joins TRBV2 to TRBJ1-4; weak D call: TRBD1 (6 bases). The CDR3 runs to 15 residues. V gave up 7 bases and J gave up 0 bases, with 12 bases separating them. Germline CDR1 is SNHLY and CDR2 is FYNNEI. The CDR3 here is CASIGQLATNEKLFF. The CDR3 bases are TGTGCCAGCATAGGACAGCTTGCAACTAATGAAAAACTGTTTTTT. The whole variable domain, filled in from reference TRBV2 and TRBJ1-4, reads EPEVTQTPSHQVTQMGQEVILRCVPISNHLYFYWYRQILGQKVEFLVSFYNNEISEKSEIFDDQFSVERPDGSNFTLKIRSTKLEDSAMYFCASIGQLATNEKLFFGSGTQLSVL.

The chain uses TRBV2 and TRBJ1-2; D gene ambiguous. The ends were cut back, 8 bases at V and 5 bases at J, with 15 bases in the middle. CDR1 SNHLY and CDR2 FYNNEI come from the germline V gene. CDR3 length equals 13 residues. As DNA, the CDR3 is TGTGCCAGCTCAGGCCCCACCTCGTATGGCTACACCTTC. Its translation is CASSGPTSYGYTF.

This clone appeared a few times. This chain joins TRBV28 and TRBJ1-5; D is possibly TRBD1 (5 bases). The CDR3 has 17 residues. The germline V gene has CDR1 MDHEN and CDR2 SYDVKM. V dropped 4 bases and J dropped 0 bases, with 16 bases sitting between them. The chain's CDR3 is CASSSPPTGYSNQPQHF. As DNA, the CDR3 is TGTGCCAGCAGTTCACCGCCCACAGGTTATAGCAATCAGCCCCAGCATTTT.

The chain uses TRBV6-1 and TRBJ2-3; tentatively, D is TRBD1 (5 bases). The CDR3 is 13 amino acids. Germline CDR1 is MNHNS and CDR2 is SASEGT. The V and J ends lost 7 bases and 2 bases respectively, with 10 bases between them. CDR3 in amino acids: CASIDRNTDTQYF. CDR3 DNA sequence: TGTGCCAGCATTGACAGAAACACAGATACGCAGTATTTT.